This T cell receptor beta chain appears in the sequencing data of a study of T cell repertoires in cytomegalovirus infection. Across the study: HLA-B-restricted CMV epitopes that are well studied, plus recently identified HLA-C-restricted ones, were used by the study. Overall study findings and caveats: The cumulative frequency of public TCR beta families distinguished individuals who carried CMV together with the relevant HLA.

TCRdb processed the reads anew with MiXCR; each CDR3 protein has one entry. Of fewer than 150,000 distinct CDR3 sequences listed, 30% are singletons. This clonotype came up many times. Its antigen is not known. The material was CD8+ T cells from cultured PBMCs, obtained from culture after CMV antigen stimulation. The clonotype was recovered from a human donor in good health (CMV status not recorded). Some clones in this sample may be carry-over from other donors' samples.

CDR3 DNA: TGTGCCAGCAGTAATTCAGGACAGGGGAATGACTATGGCTACACCTTC. It codes for CASSNSGQGNDYGYTF. The chain combines TRBV12-3 or TRBV12-4 with TRBJ1-2; 9 bases agree with TRBD1. Germline trimming cut 5 bases from V and 3 bases from J; bases unmatched to any gene: 10. There are 16 residues in the CDR3.